The 23 T cell receptor beta chains reported below all come from one sample, sequenced in a study of cytomegalovirus exposure and HLA in healthy donors. PCR amplification relied on 60 Vbeta primers (plus 13 Jbeta primers). Produced via immunoSEQ multiplex PCR; TCRdb's table is partial and in-frame only. The sample lists fewer than 350,000 clones, roughly 90% occurring once. The sample taken for sequencing was PBMCs. These receptors came from a woman in her late teens or twenties in good health and CMV-seronegative.

This chain connects TRBV7-2 to TRBJ1-3; a possible D gene is TRBD1 (6 bases). CDR1 and CDR2 from the germline V gene are SGHTA and FQGNSA. Trimming cost V 5 bases and J 0 bases, with 14 bases left between them. The CDR3 extends over 16 amino acids. CDR3 amino acids: CASSVRQASSGNTIYF. Written as DNA, the CDR3 is TGTGCCAGCAGCGTCAGACAGGCGAGCTCTGGAAACACCATATATTTT.

The CDR3 here is CASSLGGRATDREAFF. The CDR3 region has the DNA TGTGCCAGCAGCCTTGGGGGCAGGGCAACAGATCGTGAAGCTTTCTTT. V usage is TRBV5-6 and J usage is TRBJ1-1; tentatively, D is TRBD1 (6 bases). CDR3 size: 16 residues. Germline assignment: CDR1 SGHDT and CDR2 YYEEEE. V was clipped by 4 bases and J by 7 bases, with 23 bases between them.

This clone was observed a single time. The chain uses TRBV27 and TRBJ2-7; possibly TRBD1 for D (6 bases). The CDR3 spans 15 residues. CDR1 and CDR2 (germline): MNHEY, SMNVEV (reference sequence). Trimming pared 5 bases from V and 5 bases from J, leaving 19 bases between. The CDR3 spells CASSARKVQGNEQYF. The CDR3 region has the DNA TGTGCCAGCAGTGCGAGAAAGGTACAGGGAAACGAGCAGTACTTC.

The chain joins TRBV7-8 to TRBJ2-7, with 10 bases that match TRBD2. The ends lost 0 bases at V and 6 bases at J; junction bases unmatched: 8. The CDR3 runs 16 residues. From germline, CDR1 is SGHVS and CDR2 FQNEAQ. In nucleotides, the CDR3 is TGTGCCAGCAGCTTAGCGCCGGAAGCGGGGGGGCCCGAGCAGTACTTC. Its translation is CASSLAPEAGGPEQYF.

J is TRBJ2-5 and V is TRBV7-8; 11 nucleotides match TRBD2. The J call may be mistaken, given a closer DNA end match to TRBJ2-7. This CDR3 has 18 amino acids. Germline V gene data show CDR1 as SGHVS and CDR2 as FQNEAQ. The CDR3 coding sequence is TGTGCCAGCAGCTTCCCGAGACTAGCGGGGATCCCGTCCTACGAGCAGTACTTC. Translated, it gives CASSFPRLAGIPSYEQYF.

The J gene is TRBJ1-2, the V gene TRBV19, with 8 bases lining up with TRBD1. CDR1 is LNHDA and CDR2 is SQIVND in the germline V gene (reference sequence). The V and J ends lost 1 base and 4 bases, in that order; junction bases with no gene match: 5. The CDR3 is 15 amino acids. DNA of the CDR3: TGTGCCAGTAGTATAGGGACAGGGAACTCCTATGGCTACACCTTC. It codes for CASSIGTGNSYGYTF.

The rearrangement links TRBV29-1 to TRBJ1-2; no clear D gene. Germline V gene lookup returns CDR1 SQVTM and CDR2 ANQGSEA. Between the trimmed V and J ends, which lost 1 base and 2 bases, there was a span of 20 bases. The CDR3 is 17 residues long. The DNA for the CDR3 is TGCAGCGTTGAAGGCCTCGGGGAGGGTCCACGCAACTATGGCTACACCTTC. Translation: CSVEGLGEGPRNYGYTF. The variable domain in full, with the rest retrieved from reference TRBV29-1 and TRBJ1-2, is SAVISQKPSRDICQRGTSLTIQCQVDSQVTMMFWYRQQPGQSLTLIATANQGSEATYESGFVIDKFPISRPNLTFSTLTVSNMSPEDSSIYLCSVEGLGEGPRNYGYTFGSGTRLTVV.

This clone has a single count. The genes are TRBV9 and TRBJ1-2, with a tentative D call TRBD1 (5 bases). Germline CDR1 reads SGDLS; CDR2 reads YYNGEE. V lost 0 bases and J lost 4, with 10 bases in between. The CDR3 totals 14 residues. The CDR3 sequence: CASSVVGQSYGYTF. CDR3 DNA sequence: TGTGCCAGCAGCGTAGTTGGACAATCCTATGGCTACACCTTC. Drawing the rest from reference TRBV9 and TRBJ1-2, the complete variable domain is DSGVTQTPKHLITATGQRVTLRCSPRSGDLSVYWYQQSLDQGLQFLIQYYNGEERAKGNILERFSAQQFPDLHSELNLSSLELGDSALYFCASSVVGQSYGYTFGSGTRLTVV.

This chain joins TRBV29-1 and TRBJ2-3; 8 nucleotides line up with TRBD1. The CDR3 covers 15 residues. J lost 2 bases, V lost 6 bases, and 10 bases had no gene match. Per germline, CDR1 SQVTM and CDR2 ANQGSEA. In DNA form, the CDR3 reads TGCAGCGTCACAGGGGGTAGTGGTCCCACAGATACGCAGTATTTT. Translated: CSVTGGSGPTDTQYF.

Written as DNA, the CDR3 is TGTGCCAGCAGCTTAGGCCGACTCTACGAGCAGTACTTC. It translates to CASSLGRLYEQYF. The rearrangement joins TRBV13 to TRBJ2-7, with D unclear. Germline V gene data show CDR1 as PRHDT and CDR2 as FYEKMQ (reference sequence). The length of the CDR3 is 13 residues. V was cut by 0 bases and J by 3 bases, with 6 bases left in between.

The chain joins TRBV7-9 to TRBJ2-3, with TRBD2 identical over 10 bases. Germline V gene sequence: CDR1 SEHNR, CDR2 FQNEAQ (reference sequence). CDR3 length equals 15 residues. V lost 2 bases and J lost 3; bases outside the gene matches: 2. CDR3 protein: CASSLPSGGTDTQYF. The CDR3 nucleotides read TGTGCCAGCAGCTTACCTAGCGGGGGAACAGATACGCAGTATTTT.

V gene TRBV10-2 combines with J gene TRBJ1-2, with 9 bases aligning to TRBD1. Germline lookup yields CDR1 WSHSY and CDR2 SAAADI. Trimming took 6 bases from V and 8 from J; bases not matched to a gene: 10. This CDR3 contains 14 residues. The CDR3 DNA sequence: TGCGCCAGCAGGATTACAGGGGGCGGAAGGGGCTACACCTTC. Protein product: CASRITGGGRGYTF.

V is TRBV7-9 and J is TRBJ2-3, with 9 bases that match TRBD2. The CDR3 has 16 amino acids. Germline CDR1 is SEHNR and CDR2 is FQNEAQ (reference sequence). Trimming took 5 bases from V and 5 from J; bases not matched to a gene: 11. DNA for the CDR3: TGTGCCAGCAGCCCCCGCGGGGGACTAGCAGGAGATACGCAGTATTTT. Translating gives CASSPRGGLAGDTQYF.

This clone showed up just once. The chain combines TRBV2 with TRBJ2-3; TRBD2 matches at 9 bases. This CDR3 comprises 16 residues. J lost 4 bases, V lost 6 bases, and 11 bases had no gene match. CDR1 and CDR2 (germline): SNHLY, FYNNEI. CDR3 loop: CASSSPAGGGADTQYF. In DNA, the CDR3 is TGTGCCAGCAGCTCCCCAGCGGGGGGTGGAGCAGATACGCAGTATTTT.

In DNA, the CDR3 is TGTGCCAGCAGTCGGACAGGAGTCTACAATGAGCAGTTCTTC. Translated: CASSRTGVYNEQFF. The chain has TRBV27 and TRBJ2-1; TRBD1 agrees at 7 bases. Looked up from germline, CDR1 is MNHEY and CDR2 is SMNVEV (reference sequence). After removal of 5 bases from V and 3 bases from J, the junction contained 4 bases not matched to a gene. This CDR3 is built from 14 residues.

This chain joins TRBV9 and TRBJ2-1; 15 bases agree with TRBD2. The CDR3 consists of 19 residues. The germline V gene encodes CDR1 SGDLS and CDR2 YYNGEE. Trimming took 2 bases from V and 0 from J; bases not matched to a gene: 6. CDR3 in DNA: TGTGCCAGCAGCGTGGGACTAGCGGGGGGCCCACTCTCCTACAATGAGCAGTTCTTC. Residues: CASSVGLAGGPLSYNEQFF.

The chain carries TRBV19 and TRBJ2-7, with TRBD2 as a possible D gene (6 bases). Germline CDR1 is LNHDA and CDR2 is SQIVND (reference sequence). This CDR3 is 14 amino acids long. Trimming stripped 7 bases from V and 2 bases from J, with 15 bases between. In DNA form, the CDR3 reads TGTGCCAGTACGGGTTCCGGGGGAACCTACGAGCAGTACTTC. Translated: CASTGSGGTYEQYF.

This clone was detected a few times. The rearrangement links TRBV9 to TRBJ2-2, with a tentative D call TRBD2 (6 bases). The CDR3 runs to 15 residues. The germline CDR1 and CDR2 sequences are SGDLS and YYNGEE. V gave up 3 bases and J gave up 3 bases, with 12 bases separating them. The CDR3 DNA sequence: TGTGCCAGCAGCGCAGTAGGGGAGGACACCGGGGAGCTGTTTTTT. This sequence encodes CASSAVGEDTGELFF.

The CDR3 sequence is CASMTGDQNSPLHF. The CDR3 DNA reads as TGTGCCAGTATGACAGGCGATCAGAATTCACCCCTCCACTTT. This rearrangement joins TRBV19 to TRBJ1-6; D might be TRBD1 (6 bases). V lost 7 bases to trimming and J lost 7 bases, with 14 bases between them. The CDR3 totals 14 residues. Germline V lookup: CDR1 LNHDA, CDR2 SQIVND (reference sequence).

This chain connects TRBV30 to TRBJ1-2, with TRBD1 as a possible D gene (6 bases). This CDR3 has 14 amino acids. V was shortened by 0 bases and J by 8 bases, with 16 bases between the two germline ends. Germline-derived CDR1 and CDR2 are GTSNPN and SVGIG (reference sequence). This CDR3 reads CAWSVTQGFKGYTF. Here the CDR3 DNA reads TGTGCCTGGAGTGTAACACAGGGATTTAAGGGCTACACCTTC.

The genes are TRBV5-8 and TRBJ2-5; no clear D. Germline values: CDR1 SGHTS, CDR2 YDEGEE. V was clipped by 5 bases and J by 5 bases, with 19 bases between them. The CDR3 sequence is 15 residues long. CDR3 in DNA: TGTGCCAGCAGTCCCTTGGGTCTAGTTATGGAGACCCAGTACTTC. This encodes CASSPLGLVMETQYF.

This clone was counted once. The chain is built from TRBV30 and TRBJ1-4, with 8 nucleotides matching TRBD1. The CDR3 runs to 14 residues. Trimming took 3 bases from V and 3 from J; bases not matched to a gene: 3. Germline CDR1 and CDR2: GTSNPN and SVGIG (reference sequence). CDR3 coding DNA: TGTGCCTGGAGGGACAGGGCGGCTAATGAAAAACTGTTTTTT. Protein product: CAWRDRAANEKLFF.

The chain uses TRBV27 and TRBJ1-6; TRBD1 matches at 10 bases. The junction had 5 bases not matched to a gene; V was cut back by 5 bases and J by 7 bases. The length of the CDR3 is 15 residues. The V gene's germline CDR1 is MNHEY and CDR2 SMNVEV (reference sequence). The DNA of the CDR3 is TGTGCCAGCAGTGTACCGGGACAGGGGAATTCACCCCTCCACTTT. This sequence encodes CASSVPGQGNSPLHF.